The 21 T cell receptor beta chains below all came from one sample that was sequenced in a study of T cell responses to AZD1222 COVID-19 vaccine (dated by TCRdb to the early 2020s). The meaning of the sample's time point label: about 28 days (+/-7) after the second vaccine dose. This sample's treatment or condition label indicates: meningococcal conjugate vaccine given as trial control. Library preparation was by the immunoSEQ multiplex PCR assay. Not all clones reach the TCRdb copy of this immuneACCESS table, which keeps in-frame sequences only. Checked studies attribute under half of the gap to unresolved V genes and leave the rest unexplained. Recorded for this sample are about 180,000 clones; over 80% of them occurred a single time. Around 0.96% of the sample is held by the ten biggest clonotypes. The sequencing used peripheral blood, collected 28 days after the second dose of the MenACWY control vaccine. All receptors come from an adult who received the MenACWY meningococcal vaccine as a control.

V usage is TRBV19 and J usage is TRBJ1-1; D unclear. The CDR3 loop spans 14 amino acids. V lost 5 bases, J lost 2 bases, and 12 bases lay in between. Germline-derived CDR1 and CDR2 are LNHDA and SQIVND (reference sequence). The CDR3 reads CASSGSQANTEAFF. CDR3 sequence (DNA): TGTGCCAGTAGTGGGTCGCAGGCTAACACTGAAGCTTTCTTT.

CDR3 sequence reads: CASSRSWGNTEAFF. The CDR3 region has the DNA TGTGCCAGCAGCCGCTCCTGGGGGAACACTGAAGCTTTCTTT. V is TRBV6-5 and J is TRBJ1-1; D is ambiguous. Per germline, CDR1 MNHEY and CDR2 SVGAGI. The CDR3 runs 14 residues. V lost 6 bases and J 1 base, leaving 12 bases between the germline ends.

V is TRBV7-2 and J is TRBJ2-3; TRBD2 agrees at 12 bases. The CDR3 covers 19 residues. V was pared by 6 bases and J by 2 bases, with 15 bases of the junction left unmatched. Germline lookup yields CDR1 SGHTA and CDR2 FQGNSA. DNA of the CDR3: TGTGCCAGCAGTACTCCCCCCCGGAGGACTAGCGGGGTCACAGATACGCAGTATTTT. This encodes CASSTPPRRTSGVTDTQYF.

This sequence joins TRBV7-6 and TRBJ2-1; 9 bases map to TRBD1. CDR1 SGHVS and CDR2 FNYEAQ come from the germline V gene. This CDR3 has 19 amino acids. Unmatched junction bases numbered 16, after V lost 2 bases and J lost 5 bases. Written as DNA, the CDR3 is TGTGCCAGCAGCTTAAGGAGACAATCGAGGACAGGGGAAAACAATGAGCAGTTCTTC. This sequence encodes CASSLRRQSRTGENNEQFF. The full variable domain, in which reference TRBV7-6 and TRBJ2-1 provide the parts outside the CDR3, is GAGVSQSPRYKVTKRGQDVALRCDPISGHVSLYWYRQALGQGPEFLTYFNYEAQQDKSGLPNDRFSAERPEGSISTLTIQRTEQRDSAMYRCASSLRRQSRTGENNEQFFGPGTRLTVL.

V usage is TRBV7-8 and J usage is TRBJ1-1; D not resolved. The CDR3 has 13 amino acids. V lost 1 base and J lost 4, with 7 bases in between. The germline CDR1 and CDR2 sequences are SGHVS and FQNEAQ. The CDR3 loop is CASSLGSPTEAFF. CDR3 bases: TGTGCCAGCAGCTTAGGCAGCCCCACTGAAGCTTTCTTT.

The rearrangement links TRBV9 to TRBJ2-3; D is undetermined. V was shortened by 2 bases and J by 4 bases, with 11 bases between the two germline ends. Germline V CDR1 and CDR2: SGDLS, YYNGEE. The CDR3 is 14 amino acids. The CDR3, as DNA: TGTGCCAGCAGCGTTGGGAACCTGGCAGATACGCAGTATTTT. As protein: CASSVGNLADTQYF.

The J gene is TRBJ1-2, the V gene TRBV19; a possible D gene is TRBD1 (5 bases). CDR3 length equals 13 residues. V lost 3 bases to trimming and J lost 7 bases, with 12 bases between them. Germline lookup yields CDR1 LNHDA and CDR2 SQIVND (reference sequence). The CDR3 region is CASSIGGVGGYTF. CDR3 nucleotide sequence: TGTGCCAGTAGTATCGGAGGGGTCGGTGGCTACACCTTC.

The rearrangement joins TRBV12-3 or TRBV12-4 to TRBJ1-2; unclear D gene. With 1 base removed from V and 4 bases from J, the gap between germline ends came to 7 bases. The length of the CDR3 is 13 residues. CDR3 nucleotide sequence: TGTGCCAGCAGTTTAGGGCAGTTCTATGGCTACACCTTC. Its translation: CASSLGQFYGYTF.

This sequence joins TRBV2 and TRBJ2-1; the match to TRBD1 covers 9 bases. With V trimmed by 7 bases and J by 5 bases, 9 bases remained unmatched. Germline V gives CDR1 SNHLY, CDR2 FYNNEI. This CDR3 has 15 residues. This CDR3 reads CASITDRGNNNEQFF. The CDR3 coding sequence is TGTGCCAGCATCACGGACAGGGGAAATAACAATGAGCAGTTCTTC.

This sequence joins TRBV11-2 and TRBJ1-1; 8 bases agree with TRBD1. Germline-derived CDR1 and CDR2 are SGHAT and FQNNGV. This CDR3 is 16 amino acids long. The V segment lost 1 base and the J segment 4 bases; nucleotides outside the gene matches: 8. CDR3 sequence: CASSLGPGGAGTEAFF. In DNA, the CDR3 is TGTGCCAGCAGCTTAGGGCCAGGGGGCGCCGGCACTGAAGCTTTCTTT.

V gene TRBV7-8 combines with J gene TRBJ2-2; D is ambiguous. The CDR3 contains 12 residues. The germline gives CDR1 SGHVS, CDR2 FQNEAQ. The V end lost 5 bases, the J end lost 3 bases, and 4 bases lay between the germline ends. The CDR3 spells CASSLHTGELFF. For the CDR3, the DNA is TGTGCCAGCAGCCTTCACACCGGGGAGCTGTTTTTT.

The chain has TRBV9 and TRBJ1-2; TRBD1 matches at 8 bases. Germline V gives CDR1 SGDLS, CDR2 YYNGEE. This CDR3 is 15 amino acids long. V lost 3 bases and J lost 4; bases outside the gene matches: 8. CDR3 bases: TGTGCCAGCAGCGCCTCGACAGGGGAAGCCTATGGCTACACCTTC. Translating gives CASSASTGEAYGYTF.

The chain carries TRBV6-1 and TRBJ1-2; D call uncertain. Germline V gene lookup returns CDR1 MNHNS and CDR2 SASEGT. This CDR3 spans 15 amino acids. Trimming pared 2 bases from V and 5 bases from J, leaving 15 bases between. CDR3 nucleotides: TGTGCCAGCAGTGAAAGGGATGCCCCTCTGTATGGCTACACCTTC. This gives the protein CASSERDAPLYGYTF.

V and J are TRBV6-5 and TRBJ1-5; 9 positions agree with TRBD1. Germline V gives CDR1 MNHEY, CDR2 SVGAGI. The V segment lost 2 bases and the J segment 7 bases; nucleotides outside the gene matches: 3. This CDR3 has 14 amino acids. For the CDR3, the DNA is TGTGCCAGCAGTTACCGGACAGGGGTCCAGCCCCAGCATTTT. Its translation: CASSYRTGVQPQHF.

The chain links TRBV18 to TRBJ1-3; no clear D. This CDR3 comprises 13 residues. V shed 8 bases and J shed 0 bases, with 8 bases lying between them. Germline V CDR1 and CDR2: KGHSH, LQKENI. The CDR3, as DNA: TGTGCCAGCGCACAGTCCTCTGGAAACACCATATATTTT. It yields the protein CASAQSSGNTIYF.

V is TRBV7-2 and J is TRBJ1-2, with D hard to call. Trimming pared 2 bases from V and 6 bases from J, leaving 7 bases between. The length of the CDR3 is 12 residues. CDR1 SGHTA and CDR2 FQGNSA come from the germline V gene. The CDR3 DNA is TGTGCCAGCAGCTTAACTTGGGATGGCTACACCTTC. This translates into CASSLTWDGYTF.

This chain joins TRBV28 and TRBJ1-4; 8 bases are shared with TRBD1. After removal of 4 bases from V and 7 bases from J, the junction contained 8 bases not matched to a gene. The CDR3 runs to 15 residues. Germline V gene sequence: CDR1 MDHEN, CDR2 SYDVKM. The CDR3 DNA follows: TGTGCCAGCAGTTCCGGACAGGGACTAGGTGAAAAACTGTTTTTT. Its protein is CASSSGQGLGEKLFF.

This clone occurred once. The genes are TRBV5-1 and TRBJ1-3; 11 bases map to TRBD1. J gave up 8 bases and V 4 bases, and 17 bases lay outside the gene matches. This CDR3 is built from 18 residues. Germline V gives CDR1 SGHRS, CDR2 YFSETQ. CDR3 DNA sequence: TGCGCCAGCAGCACATCGCCAGGACAGGGGGCGACGATAGACACCATATATTTT. This sequence encodes CASSTSPGQGATIDTIYF.

This clone has only one observation. The chain has TRBV5-1 and TRBJ1-6, with no clear D. CDR1 is SGHRS and CDR2 is YFSETQ in the germline V gene. V dropped 6 bases and J dropped 7 bases, with 17 bases sitting between them. This CDR3 region has 15 residues. CDR3 nucleotides: TGCGCCAGCACCCCCGGCGGGGTTGGCAATTCACCCCTCCACTTT. Protein: CASTPGGVGNSPLHF.

The chain couples TRBV7-9 to TRBJ2-5, with TRBD2 matching 10 bases. Germline V gives CDR1 SEHNR, CDR2 FQNEAQ (reference sequence). V was pared by 2 bases and J by 3 bases, with 0 bases of the junction left unmatched. CDR3 length: 14 amino acids. CDR3 residues: CASSLTSGEETQYF. The DNA for the CDR3 is TGTGCCAGCAGCTTAACTAGCGGGGAAGAGACCCAGTACTTC.

The chain has TRBV12-3 or TRBV12-4 and TRBJ1-2; D remains ambiguous. V was clipped by 6 bases and J by 5 bases, with 13 bases between them. The CDR3 totals 13 residues. CDR3 sequence reads: CASSQDVAYGYTF. The CDR3 DNA reads as TGTGCCAGCAGCCAGGACGTCGCTTATGGCTACACCTTC.